This T cell receptor beta chain originates from a study of blood T cell repertoires in COVID-19. Sequencing was performed with immunoSEQ multiplex PCR; in TCRdb, only in-frame clones are kept and a portion is missing. Of a few hundred thousand clones in the sample, around nine tenths were seen once. Participant-reported clinical history was the basis for cohort assignment. The germline CDR1 and CDR2 sequences are LGHDT and YNNKEL (reference sequence). The CDR3 spans 16 residues. With 1 base clipped from V and 10 bases from J, the junction kept 14 bases outside the gene matches. This clonotype was obtained from a woman aged 30 to 39 who had been exposed to COVID-19. The rearrangement joins TRBV3-1 (or the pseudogene TRBV3-2) to TRBJ2-5; 8 bases map to TRBD1. Specimen: PBMCs or T cells enriched from blood (not recorded which). Here the CDR3 DNA reads TGTGCCAGCAGCCAAGGGGTCCCTGGGACAGGCGGAGACCAGTACTTC. It is translated as CASSQGVPGTGGDQYF.